This is a list of T cell receptor beta chains from one sample in a study of T cells in Graves' hyperthyroidism and ophthalmopathy. Via MiXCR, TCRdb re-called the multiplex PCR reads, giving one row per CDR3 protein. The sample holds 250,000 to 300,000 distinct CDR3 sequences, about an eighth seen once. Sequencing was done on a sample of blood. Receptor source: a woman in her thirties with Graves' hyperthyroidism that later progressed to Graves' ophthalmopathy. The CDR3 runs from the conserved cysteine through the conserved F or W. A D gene is named only where the DNA matches it firmly. Clone size is not always given. Where it is, it says once, few, many or a class for expanded clones.

>TRBJ2-1|TRBD2|NA|TRBV7-6
TGTGCCAGCAGCCCAAAAGCGGGAGGATCGTCCTACAATGAGCAGTTCTTC
CASSPKAGGSSYNEQFF
>TRBJ2-1|TRBD2|few|TRBV4-1
TGCGCCAGCAGCCAAGGGGGGGGAGGGATCGACAATGAGCAGTTCTTC
CASSQGGGGIDNEQFF
>TRBJ2-1|NA|many|TRBV6-2/TRBV6-3
TGTGCCAGCAGTTACTCTAGGGCTGCCTCACGAAGGAATGAGCAGTTCTTC
CASSYSRAASRRNEQFF
>TRBJ2-7|NA|many|TRBV7-2
TGTGCCAGCAGCCGGGGGCATGGGGCCTACGAGCAGTACTTC
CASSRGHGAYEQYF
>TRBJ2-2|NA|few|TRBV4-3
TGCGCCAGCAGCCCCCCAGTCGGGGAGCTGTTTTTT
CASSPPVGELFF
>TRBJ2-5|TRBD2|many|TRBV6-1
TGTGCCAGCACCGTGATAGCGGGGCTCCAAGAGACCCAGTACTTC
CASTVIAGLQETQYF
>TRBJ2-7|NA|NA|TRBV12-3/TRBV12-4
TGTGTCAGCAGTGACACAGTCTCCTACGAGCAGTACTTC
CVSSDTVSYEQYF
>TRBJ2-7|TRBD2|many|TRBV20-1
TGCAGTGCTAGAGATCGGGGGGGCGGCACCTACGAGCAGTACTTC
CSARDRGGGTYEQYF
>TRBJ2-1|TRBD1|many|TRBV2
TGTGCCAGCAGAAAACTAGACAGGGGGCTAGGGCAGTTCTTC
CASRKLDRGLGQFF
>TRBJ2-3|NA|many|TRBV20-1
TGCAGTGCGCCTTGGGGGGATACGCAGTATTTT
CSAPWGDTQYF
>TRBJ2-7|TRBD2|many|TRBV20-1
TGCAGTGCTAGAGATTTCGGCGGGAGGGCACCCTACGAGCAGTACTTC
CSARDFGGRAPYEQYF
>TRBJ1-1|NA|NA|TRBV7-8
TGTGCCAGCAGCTTAGAGTTCTCCGCTGAAGCTTTCTTT
CASSLEFSAEAFF
>TRBJ2-5|NA|NA|TRBV12-3/TRBV12-4
TGTGCCAGCAGTTTAGCAGGGTACCAAGAGACCCAGTACTTC
CASSLAGYQETQYF
>TRBJ2-5|TRBD1|many|TRBV20-1
TGCAGTGCTAGAGAACTTGGCGACAGGGGTCTACTTGAGACCCAGTACTTC
CSARELGDRGLLETQYF
>TRBJ2-3|NA|many|TRBV28
TGTGCCAGCAGTCCCTCCGGGCTCGCAGCCCCCCCAGATACGCAGTATTTT
CASSPSGLAAPPDTQYF
>TRBJ2-7|NA|many|TRBV30
TGTGCCTGGAGCGAGGGCTGGGCCTACGAGCAGTACTTC
CAWSEGWAYEQYF
>TRBJ2-7|TRBD1|many|TRBV27
TGTGCCAGCAGTTCGCAAAGCCTCAGGGGGCCAAGGAACGAGCAGTACTTC
CASSSQSLRGPRNEQYF